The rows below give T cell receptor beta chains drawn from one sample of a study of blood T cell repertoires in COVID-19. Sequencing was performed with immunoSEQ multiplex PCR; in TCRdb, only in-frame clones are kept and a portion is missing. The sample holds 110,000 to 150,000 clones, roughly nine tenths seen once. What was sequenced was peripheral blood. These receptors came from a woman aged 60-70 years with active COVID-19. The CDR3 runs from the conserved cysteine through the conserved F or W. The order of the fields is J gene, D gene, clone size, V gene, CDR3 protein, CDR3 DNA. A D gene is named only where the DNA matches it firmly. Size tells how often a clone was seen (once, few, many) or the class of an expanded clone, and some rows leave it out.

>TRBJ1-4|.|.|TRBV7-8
CASSLARALGEKLFF
TGTGCCAGCAGCTTAGCGAGGGCTCTTGGGGAAAAACTGTTTTTT
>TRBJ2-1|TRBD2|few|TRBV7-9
CASSFTSSGSNEQFF
TGTGCCAGCAGCTTCACCTCTAGCGGGAGCAATGAGCAGTTCTTC
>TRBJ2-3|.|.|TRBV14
CASSQDEFNTQYF
TGTGCCAGCAGCCAAGATGAGTTTAATACGCAGTATTTT
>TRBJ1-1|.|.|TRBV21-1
CASSLRTGNTEAFF
TGTGCCAGCAGCCTACGGACAGGGAACACTGAAGCTTTCTTT
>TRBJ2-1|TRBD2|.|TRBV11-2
CASSLELAEHNEQFF
TGTGCCAGCAGCTTAGAACTAGCGGAGCACAATGAGCAGTTCTTC
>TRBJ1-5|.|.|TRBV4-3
CASSQDVTVPLNQPQHF
TGCGCCAGCAGCCAAGATGTGACAGTCCCCCTCAATCAGCCCCAGCATTTT
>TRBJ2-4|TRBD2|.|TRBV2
CASTREAGGPENIQYF
TGTGCCAGCACTCGAGAGGCGGGAGGGCCGGAGAACATTCAGTACTTC
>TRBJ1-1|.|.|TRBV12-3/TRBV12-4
CASSLRPGTEAFF
TGTGCCAGCAGTCTCCGGCCGGGCACTGAAGCTTTCTTT
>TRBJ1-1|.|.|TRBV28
CASSPKLELSAFF
TGTGCCAGCAGTCCCAAACTTGAACTGTCAGCTTTCTTT
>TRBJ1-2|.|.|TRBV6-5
CASSQGPLNYGYTF
TGTGCCAGCAGTCAGGGGCCACTTAACTATGGCTACACCTTC
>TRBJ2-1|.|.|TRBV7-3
CASSLSAAGVGEQFF
TGTGCCAGCAGCTTATCTGCCGCTGGAGTGGGTGAGCAGTTCTTC
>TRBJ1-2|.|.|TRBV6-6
CASSYSIGGSYGYTF
TGTGCCAGCAGTTACTCAATAGGAGGGTCCTATGGCTACACCTTC
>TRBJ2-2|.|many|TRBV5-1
CASSWTLGLNTGELFF
TGCGCCAGCAGCTGGACTTTAGGATTGAACACCGGGGAGCTGTTTTTT
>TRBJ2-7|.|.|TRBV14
CASSRSTEQYF
TGTGCCAGCAGCCGGAGTACAGAGCAGTACTTC
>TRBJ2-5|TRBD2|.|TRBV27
CASSPSSGETQYF
TGTGCCAGCAGCCCCTCTAGCGGGGAGACCCAGTACTTC
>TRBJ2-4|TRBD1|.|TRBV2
CASTPGQGFRAKNIQYF
TGTGCCAGCACCCCGGGACAGGGATTTCGAGCCAAAAACATTCAGTACTTC
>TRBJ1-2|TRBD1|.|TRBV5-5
CASSLVAGGAHGYTF
TGTGCCAGCAGCTTGGTGGCAGGGGGCGCCCATGGCTACACCTTC
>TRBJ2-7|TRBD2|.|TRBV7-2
CASSPRLATSYEQYF
TGTGCCAGCAGCCCCCGACTAGCGACTTCCTACGAGCAGTACTTC
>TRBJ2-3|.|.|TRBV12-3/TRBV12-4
CASFLTSTDTQYF
TGTGCCAGCTTTTTGACTAGCACAGATACGCAGTATTTT
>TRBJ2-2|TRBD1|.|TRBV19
CASRRDRGTGELFF
TGTGCCAGTAGACGGGACAGGGGTACCGGGGAGCTGTTTTTT
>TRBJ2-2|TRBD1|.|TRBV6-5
CASSRDRGWTGELFF
TGTGCCAGCAGCCGCGACAGGGGTTGGACCGGGGAGCTGTTTTTT
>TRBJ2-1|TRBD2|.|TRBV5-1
CASSFLAGGNNEQFF
TGCGCCAGCAGCTTCCTAGCGGGAGGAAACAATGAGCAGTTCTTC
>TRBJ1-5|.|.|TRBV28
CASSFSVPYSNQPQHF
TGTGCCAGCAGTTTCTCAGTGCCTTATAGCAATCAGCCCCAGCATTTT
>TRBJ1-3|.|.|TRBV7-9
CASSLRGSGNTIYF
TGTGCCAGCAGCTTAAGGGGTTCTGGAAACACCATATATTTT
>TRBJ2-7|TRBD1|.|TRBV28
CASRPYRGIHEQYF
TGTGCCAGCAGGCCCTACAGGGGCATCCACGAGCAGTACTTC
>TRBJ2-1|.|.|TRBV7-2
CASSFPRATYNEQFF
TGTGCCAGCAGCTTCCCGAGAGCGACCTACAATGAGCAGTTCTTC
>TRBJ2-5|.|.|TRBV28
CASSLWVGVSRETQYF
TGTGCCAGCAGTTTATGGGTAGGGGTATCGAGAGAGACCCAGTACTTC
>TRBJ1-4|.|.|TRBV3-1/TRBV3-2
CASSQVGGDAEKLFF
TGTGCCAGCAGCCAAGTTGGAGGGGACGCGGAAAAACTGTTTTTT
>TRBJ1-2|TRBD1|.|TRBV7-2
CASSLFEAGTGGGYTF
TGTGCCAGCAGCTTATTTGAAGCCGGGACAGGGGGTGGCTACACCTTC
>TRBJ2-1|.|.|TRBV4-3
CASSQDMEATYNEQFF
TGCGCCAGCAGCCAAGATATGGAGGCTACCTACAATGAGCAGTTCTTC
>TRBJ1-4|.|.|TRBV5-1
CASSLEPAGEKLFF
TGCGCCAGCAGCTTGGAACCTGCGGGGGAAAAACTGTTTTTT
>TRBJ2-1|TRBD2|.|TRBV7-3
CASSLTPSGPNNEQFF
TGTGCCAGCAGCTTAACCCCTAGCGGTCCCAACAATGAGCAGTTCTTC
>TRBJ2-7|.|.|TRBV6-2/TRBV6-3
CASSYSGTPGTTTQYF
TGTGCCAGCAGTTACTCTGGGACACCCGGGACTACGACTCAGTACTTC
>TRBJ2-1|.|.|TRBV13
CASTSSGILSYNEQFF
TGTGCCAGCACCTCAAGTGGCATTCTCTCCTACAATGAGCAGTTCTTC
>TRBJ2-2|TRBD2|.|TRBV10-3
CAIRRLAGVGELFF
TGTGCCATCAGAAGACTAGCGGGAGTCGGGGAGCTGTTTTTT
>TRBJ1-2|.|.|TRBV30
CAWSRLGVADTF
TGTGCCTGGAGTAGACTGGGAGTTGCGGACACCTTC
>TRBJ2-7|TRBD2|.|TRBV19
CASSLGLAGGYEQYF
TGTGCCAGTAGCCTGGGACTAGCGGGAGGGTACGAGCAGTACTTC
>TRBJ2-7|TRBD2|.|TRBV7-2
CASSPSGTSGGYYEQYF
TGTGCCAGCAGCCCATCCGGGACTAGCGGGGGGTATTACGAGCAGTACTTC
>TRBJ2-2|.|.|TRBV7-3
CASSLDTYTGELFF
TGTGCCAGCAGCTTAGACACCTACACCGGGGAGCTGTTTTTT
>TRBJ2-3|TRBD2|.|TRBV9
CASSSRLARSTDTQYF
TGTGCCAGCAGCTCGCGACTAGCGCGTAGCACAGATACGCAGTATTTT
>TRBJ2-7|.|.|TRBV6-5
CATEGDYEQYF
TGTGCCACCGAGGGGGACTACGAGCAGTACTTC
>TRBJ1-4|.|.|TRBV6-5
CASRSGATNEKLFF
TGTGCCAGCAGGTCAGGGGCAACTAATGAAAAACTGTTTTTT
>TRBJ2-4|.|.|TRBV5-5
CASSLWGQGAKNIQYF
TGTGCCAGCAGCTTGTGGGGGCAGGGGGCCAAAAACATTCAGTACTTC
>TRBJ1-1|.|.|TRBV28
CASSPSGWKETEAFF
TGTGCCAGCAGTCCCTCCGGTTGGAAGGAGACTGAAGCTTTCTTT
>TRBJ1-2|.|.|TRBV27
CASFASRGEGNYGYTF
TGTGCCAGCTTTGCATCCAGGGGCGAGGGTAACTATGGCTACACCTTC
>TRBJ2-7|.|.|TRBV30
CAWSGGQGINEQYF
TGTGCCTGGAGTGGAGGGCAGGGGATCAACGAGCAGTACTTC
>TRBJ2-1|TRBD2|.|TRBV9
CASSVDGSGPIYNEQFF
TGTGCCAGCAGCGTAGACGGTAGCGGGCCTATTTACAATGAGCAGTTCTTC
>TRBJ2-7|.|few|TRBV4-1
CASSQEYGGAYSYEQYF
TGCGCCAGCAGCCAAGAATATGGCGGGGCCTATTCCTACGAGCAGTACTTC
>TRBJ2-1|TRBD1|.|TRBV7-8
CASSYDGTGAYNEQFF
TGTGCCAGCAGTTACGACGGGACAGGGGCCTACAATGAGCAGTTCTTC
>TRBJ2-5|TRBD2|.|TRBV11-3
CASSLGGEGETQYF
TGTGCCAGCAGCTTAGGAGGGGAGGGGGAGACCCAGTACTTC
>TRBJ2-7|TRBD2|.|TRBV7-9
CASSPETSGTYEQYF
TGTGCCAGCAGCCCCGAGACTAGCGGAACGTACGAGCAGTACTTC
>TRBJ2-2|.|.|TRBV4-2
CASSQEEAPNTGELFF
TGTGCCAGCAGCCAAGAGGAGGCTCCGAACACCGGGGAGCTGTTTTTT
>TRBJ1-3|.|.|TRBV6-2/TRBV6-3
CASSYRTPYSGNTIYF
TGTGCCAGCAGTTACCGGACACCATACTCTGGAAACACCATATATTTT
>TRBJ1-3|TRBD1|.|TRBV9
CASSAGTASGNTIYF
TGTGCCAGCAGCGCCGGGACAGCCTCTGGAAACACCATATATTTT
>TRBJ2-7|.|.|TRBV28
CASTEGYEQYF
TGTGCCAGCACCGAGGGCTACGAGCAGTACTTC
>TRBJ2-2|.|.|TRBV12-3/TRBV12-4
CASSGLLVGELFF
TGTGCCAGCAGTGGACTGCTCGTTGGGGAGCTGTTTTTT
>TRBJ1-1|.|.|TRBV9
CASSVYDTNTEAFF
TGTGCCAGCAGCGTATACGACACGAACACTGAAGCTTTCTTT
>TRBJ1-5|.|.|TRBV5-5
CASSPGQTDSNQPQHF
TGTGCCAGCAGCCCCGGACAGACAGATAGCAATCAGCCCCAGCATTTT
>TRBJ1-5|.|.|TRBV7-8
CASSLGPSWGVAQPQHF
TGTGCCAGCAGCTTAGGCCCCTCATGGGGGGTTGCTCAGCCCCAGCATTTT
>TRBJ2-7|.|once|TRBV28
CASSAPGAGGPYEQYF
TGTGCCAGCAGCGCCCCTGGAGCGGGCGGGCCATACGAGCAGTACTTC